This T cell receptor (beta chain) was sequenced for a study of blood T cells in healthy people across ages. CDR1 MNHNY and CDR2 SVGAGI come from the germline V gene (reference sequence). The CDR3 consists of 13 residues. V dropped 6 bases and J dropped 8 bases, with 16 bases sitting between them. A J-beta primer mix and a sample-barcoded 5' primer were used in a second PCR of roughly 6 to 11 cycles. MiXCR was run by TCRdb on the 5' RACE reads, yielding one entry per CDR3 protein. Of 1.8 million or so distinct CDR3 sequences listed, approximately 39% are singletons. Study findings and constraints: Calculation of diversity from one million T cells yielded estimates considered to be underestimates.

Of note for this clonotype: Its antigen is unidentified.

This receptor was taken from a human donor in good health. The sample was blood. This chain joins TRBV6-6 and TRBJ1-1, with no clear D. Written as DNA, the CDR3 is TGTGCCAGCAGCCCCAGCCAACCCAGGGAAGCTTTCTTT. Its translation is CASSPSQPREAFF.